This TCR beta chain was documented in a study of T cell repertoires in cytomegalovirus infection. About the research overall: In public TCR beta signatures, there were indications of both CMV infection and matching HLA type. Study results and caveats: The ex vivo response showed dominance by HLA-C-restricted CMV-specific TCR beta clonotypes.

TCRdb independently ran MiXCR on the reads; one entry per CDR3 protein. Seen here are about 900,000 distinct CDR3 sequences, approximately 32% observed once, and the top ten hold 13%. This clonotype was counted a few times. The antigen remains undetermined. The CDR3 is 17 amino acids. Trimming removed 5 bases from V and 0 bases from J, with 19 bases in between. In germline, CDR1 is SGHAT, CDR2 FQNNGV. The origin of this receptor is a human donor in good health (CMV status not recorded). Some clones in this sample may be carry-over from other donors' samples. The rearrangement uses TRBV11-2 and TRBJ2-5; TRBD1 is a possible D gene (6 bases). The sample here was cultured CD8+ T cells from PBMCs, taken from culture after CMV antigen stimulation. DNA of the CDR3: TGTGCCAGCAGCCCGAGCCCCCCGGACAGAAACCAAGAGACCCAGTACTTC. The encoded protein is CASSPSPPDRNQETQYF.